These T cell receptor beta chains were read from a single sample in a study of OX40 agonist ivuxolimab in advanced cancers. The data were produced by immunoSEQ multiplex PCR, yet TCRdb's version contains in-frame clones alone and is incomplete. The sample lists just over 80,000 clones; around 86% were seen once. Here the sequenced sample was CD4+ or CD8+ T cells sorted from blood, taken in a trial of the OX40 agonist ivuxolimab. These TCRs come from an adult with an advanced solid tumor such as melanoma, head and neck, liver or kidney cancer. Each CDR3 is given without its conserved first and last residue.

V	J	CDR3
TRBV19	TRBJ1-1	ASSPGRTTAEAF
TRBV28	TRBJ2-2	ASSFMRGRNTGELF
TRBV6-6	TRBJ2-1	ASSYWGSAEQF
TRBV27	TRBJ1-4	ASRSRRAEKLF
TRBV19	TRBJ2-2	ASSLDRVNTGELF
TRBV27	TRBJ2-5	ASSLGRVETQY
TRBV11-1	TRBJ2-3	ASSLDGITDTQY
TRBV7-2	TRBJ2-1	ASSSQGSEQF
TRBV29-1	TRBJ2-1	SVGDRGYNEQF
TRBV28	TRBJ2-7	ASSSGSGYEQY
TRBV5-1	TRBJ2-1	ASSSPRTSGRKIYNEQF
TRBV15	TRBJ2-5	ATSRTPRGTNGGFETQY
TRBV29-1	TRBJ1-1	SLQFDRNTEAF
TRBV5-1	TRBJ2-2	ASSLTSGRTNTGELF
TRBV28	TRBJ1-5	ASRQSPNQPQH
TRBV29-1	TRBJ1-1	SATGPTNTEAF
TRBV19	TRBJ2-1	ASRALGQGVNEQF
TRBV5-4	TRBJ2-3	ASSPQITGNTQY
TRBV10-2	TRBJ1-5	ASTKYSNQPQH
TRBV28	TRBJ2-3	ASSTARPDTQY
TRBV7-9	TRBJ1-5	ASSQSGFQPQH
TRBV28	TRBJ1-2	ASSSGSGESYYGYT
TRBV27	TRBJ2-2	ASSPRLGTSGTGELF
TRBV7-3	TRBJ2-3	ASSLMGHGTDTQY
TRBV5-6	TRBJ2-5	ASSLQGQETQY
TRBV18	TRBJ2-5	ASSLDRLQETQY
TRBV4-2	TRBJ1-5	ASSQEYGARDQPQH
TRBV29-1	TRBJ1-1	SGNKGFSEAF
TRBV5-6	TRBJ2-2	ASSLPGGTGELF
TRBV5-1	TRBJ2-5	ASSLEGQGGSETQY
TRBV5-1	TRBJ2-3	ASSPGQRTDTQY
TRBV28	TRBJ2-4	ASSAPLVGQNIQY
TRBV18	TRBJ2-5	ASSPGQGETQY
TRBV28	TRBJ1-3	ASRSGTASGNTIY
TRBV2	TRBJ1-3	ASSEALSGNTIY
TRBV6-1	TRBJ2-6	ASSTGANVLT
TRBV18	TRBJ1-4	ASSLGQNEKLF
TRBV7-2	TRBJ1-1	ASSLVAGLNTEAF
TRBV28	TRBJ2-7	ASSSRTGRNEQY
TRBV7-3	TRBJ1-5	ASSLNPGQGYYSNQPQH
TRBV19	TRBJ2-7	ASKTAGVPSYEQY
TRBV28	TRBJ1-4	ASSGFPGNEKLF
TRBV28	TRBJ2-3	ASRAGQGATDTQY
TRBV28	TRBJ1-2	ASRIGVSYGYT
TRBV11-2	TRBJ2-1	ASSAGVGEQF
TRBV5-1	TRBJ2-7	ASSAGQGWEQY
TRBV5-4	TRBJ2-1	ASSFWTGVLRNEQF
TRBV2	TRBJ2-7	ASSLASYEQY